The rows below give T cell receptor beta chains drawn from one sample of a study of spatial heterogeneity in lung cancer. TCRdb fed the 5' RACE reads into MiXCR, producing one record per CDR3 protein. The sample shows around 92,000 distinct CDR3 sequences, more than 10% of them seen only once. The sequencing used PBMCs, collected at surgery. The receptor set was obtained from a male donor with early-stage non-small cell lung cancer. Each CDR3 is given with its conserved first and last residue. Fields, in order: V gene, J gene, clone size, D gene, CDR3 DNA, CDR3 protein. D genes are given only for firm matches. Clone size is shown for a subset of rows, as once, few, many or a class of expanded clone.

V gene: TRBV10-3
J gene: TRBJ1-2
clone size: .
D gene: TRBD1
CDR3 DNA: TGTGCCATCACCGAAGACAGGGGTAATGGCTACACCTTC
CDR3 protein: CAITEDRGNGYTF

V gene: TRBV7-2
J gene: TRBJ1-5
clone size: few
D gene: .
CDR3 DNA: TGTGCCAGCAGCCCGGGGCAGGGCAATCAGCCCCAGCATTTT
CDR3 protein: CASSPGQGNQPQHF

V gene: TRBV4-2
J gene: TRBJ2-1
clone size: .
D gene: .
CDR3 DNA: TGTGCCAGCAGCCAAGATGGGTACAATGAGCAGTTCTTC
CDR3 protein: CASSQDGYNEQFF

V gene: TRBV20-1
J gene: TRBJ2-3
clone size: many
D gene: .
CDR3 DNA: TGCAGTGCTACGAGACTAGACCGCACAGATACGCAGTATTTT
CDR3 protein: CSATRLDRTDTQYF

V gene: TRBV12-3/TRBV12-4
J gene: TRBJ2-3
clone size: .
D gene: .
CDR3 DNA: TGTGCCAGCAGTTTAGGTTCGGGGGTGGCCTTGGATACGCAGTATTTT
CDR3 protein: CASSLGSGVALDTQYF

V gene: TRBV6-6
J gene: TRBJ2-7
clone size: .
D gene: TRBD2
CDR3 DNA: TGTGCCAGCAGTTACTCGACTAGCGGGGGCCACGAGCAGTACTTC
CDR3 protein: CASSYSTSGGHEQYF

V gene: TRBV6-6
J gene: TRBJ2-3
clone size: few
D gene: .
CDR3 DNA: TGTGCCAGCACTCTACGTCGCTTGCCTAGCACAGATACGCAGTATTTT
CDR3 protein: CASTLRRLPSTDTQYF

V gene: TRBV9
J gene: TRBJ1-2
clone size: few
D gene: .
CDR3 DNA: TGTGCCAGCAGCGTAGCCAATCCGGGGCCTAACTATGGCTACACCTTC
CDR3 protein: CASSVANPGPNYGYTF

V gene: TRBV5-1
J gene: TRBJ2-3
clone size: .
D gene: .
CDR3 DNA: TGCGCCAGCAGCTCGGTGTTTGGGGGGGCCAGCACAGATACGCAGTATTTT
CDR3 protein: CASSSVFGGASTDTQYF

V gene: TRBV18
J gene: TRBJ1-2
clone size: .
D gene: .
CDR3 DNA: TGTGCCAGCTCACCCAATCGACAGTCGTATGGCTACACCTTC
CDR3 protein: CASSPNRQSYGYTF

V gene: TRBV7-7
J gene: TRBJ2-2
clone size: .
D gene: TRBD1
CDR3 DNA: TGTGCTAGCAGCCCTCGGACAGGGATGGGCACCGGGGAGCTGTTTTTT
CDR3 protein: CASSPRTGMGTGELFF

V gene: TRBV7-2
J gene: TRBJ2-1
clone size: few
D gene: .
CDR3 DNA: TGTGCCAGCAGCTTAGGCCGGGGGCCTGGCAATGAGCAGTTCTTC
CDR3 protein: CASSLGRGPGNEQFF

V gene: TRBV28
J gene: TRBJ1-1
clone size: .
D gene: .
CDR3 DNA: TGTGCCAGCAGTCCGACAGCGAACACTGAAGCTTTCTTT
CDR3 protein: CASSPTANTEAFF

V gene: TRBV2
J gene: TRBJ2-1
clone size: few
D gene: TRBD2
CDR3 DNA: TGTGCCAGCAGATTGAGCACTAGCGGGATCAATGAGCAGTTCTTC
CDR3 protein: CASRLSTSGINEQFF

V gene: TRBV29-1
J gene: TRBJ2-1
clone size: few
D gene: .
CDR3 DNA: TGCAGCGTCGATACTCCTCCAGGTGGGACCGTTGAGCAGTTCTTC
CDR3 protein: CSVDTPPGGTVEQFF

V gene: TRBV7-9
J gene: TRBJ2-6
clone size: few
D gene: .
CDR3 DNA: TGTGCCAGCTTGGGCTCAGGGACTGGGGCCAACGTCCTGACTTTC
CDR3 protein: CASLGSGTGANVLTF

V gene: TRBV7-2
J gene: TRBJ2-5
clone size: .
D gene: .
CDR3 DNA: TGTGTCAGTAACTACAGGTCCCAAGAGACCCAGTACTTC
CDR3 protein: CVSNYRSQETQYF

V gene: TRBV28
J gene: TRBJ1-3
clone size: .
D gene: TRBD1
CDR3 DNA: TGTGCCAGCACCAGGACAGGGAGAAACACCATATATTTT
CDR3 protein: CASTRTGRNTIYF

V gene: TRBV7-8
J gene: TRBJ1-5
clone size: few
D gene: TRBD1
CDR3 DNA: TGTGCCAGCCGTCGGGACAGGGGATCTACTATTCAGCATTTT
CDR3 protein: CASRRDRGSTIQHF

V gene: TRBV6-5
J gene: TRBJ1-2
clone size: .
D gene: .
CDR3 DNA: TGTGCCAGCAGGACGGACCTACCGACGTATGGCTACACCTTC
CDR3 protein: CASRTDLPTYGYTF

V gene: TRBV7-2
J gene: TRBJ1-4
clone size: .
D gene: .
CDR3 DNA: TGTGCCAGCAGCCATTCATCAGCGGCTAATGAAAAACTGTTTTTT
CDR3 protein: CASSHSSAANEKLFF

V gene: TRBV24-1
J gene: TRBJ2-2
clone size: many
D gene: .
CDR3 DNA: TGTGCCACCAGGACCGGTGGCGGAAACACCGGGGAGCTGTTTTTT
CDR3 protein: CATRTGGGNTGELFF

V gene: TRBV5-1
J gene: TRBJ2-3
clone size: many
D gene: TRBD2
CDR3 DNA: TGCGCCAGCAGCTTGGCCCCCTCTAGCGGGGGTGCCACAGATACGCAGTATTTT
CDR3 protein: CASSLAPSSGGATDTQYF

V gene: TRBV14
J gene: TRBJ2-3
clone size: few
D gene: .
CDR3 DNA: TGTGCCAGCAGCCAAGACAGGGCGTCAGATACGCAGTATTTT
CDR3 protein: CASSQDRASDTQYF

V gene: TRBV5-6
J gene: TRBJ2-5
clone size: .
D gene: TRBD2
CDR3 DNA: TGTGCCAGCAGCTTGAGGACTAGCGGACTCAAGTACCAAGAGACCCAGTACTTC
CDR3 protein: CASSLRTSGLKYQETQYF

V gene: TRBV5-1
J gene: TRBJ2-2
clone size: few
D gene: .
CDR3 DNA: TGCGCCAGCAGCTTGGCCCCGGGGGCGGTCGGGGAGCTGTTTTTT
CDR3 protein: CASSLAPGAVGELFF

V gene: TRBV7-9
J gene: TRBJ2-7
clone size: few
D gene: TRBD1
CDR3 DNA: TGTGCCAGCAGCTTCAACAGGGGGGAGTACTTC
CDR3 protein: CASSFNRGEYF

V gene: TRBV24-1
J gene: TRBJ2-5
clone size: .
D gene: TRBD1
CDR3 DNA: TGTGCCACCAGTATCAGGGGGCGAGAGACCCAGTACTTC
CDR3 protein: CATSIRGRETQYF

V gene: TRBV4-2
J gene: TRBJ2-2
clone size: .
D gene: TRBD1
CDR3 DNA: TGTGCCAGCAGAGGACAGGGCAGAGGCGGGGAGCTGTTTTTT
CDR3 protein: CASRGQGRGGELFF

V gene: TRBV7-2
J gene: TRBJ2-7
clone size: .
D gene: TRBD1
CDR3 DNA: TGTGCCAGCAGCCGAAGGACAGGGGGAAACTACGAGCAGTACTTC
CDR3 protein: CASSRRTGGNYEQYF

V gene: TRBV7-2
J gene: TRBJ2-6
clone size: few
D gene: .
CDR3 DNA: TGTGCCAGCAGCTCAACTACGGCCGGCTCTGGGGCCAACGTCCTGACTTTC
CDR3 protein: CASSSTTAGSGANVLTF

V gene: TRBV6-2/TRBV6-3
J gene: TRBJ2-5
clone size: .
D gene: .
CDR3 DNA: TGTGCCAGCAGTTCCCCCGGGACGCGGATCCAAGAGACCCAGTACTTC
CDR3 protein: CASSSPGTRIQETQYF

V gene: TRBV6-2/TRBV6-3
J gene: TRBJ2-2
clone size: many
D gene: .
CDR3 DNA: TGTGCCAGCAGTAACAGAACCCCGAACACCGGGGAGCTGTTTTTT
CDR3 protein: CASSNRTPNTGELFF

V gene: TRBV6-6
J gene: TRBJ1-4
clone size: few
D gene: TRBD1
CDR3 DNA: TGTGCCAGCAACGCGCCGGGACAGGGGCGTGAAAAACTGTTTTTT
CDR3 protein: CASNAPGQGREKLFF

V gene: TRBV27
J gene: TRBJ2-7
clone size: .
D gene: .
CDR3 DNA: TGTGCCAGCAGTTGGGTGGGACCTTCCTACGAGCAGTACTTC
CDR3 protein: CASSWVGPSYEQYF

V gene: TRBV5-1
J gene: TRBJ1-2
clone size: few
D gene: .
CDR3 DNA: TGCGCCAGCAGCCCCCCTCGGACGAACTATGGCTACACCTTC
CDR3 protein: CASSPPRTNYGYTF

V gene: TRBV9
J gene: TRBJ2-6
clone size: many
D gene: .
CDR3 DNA: TGTGCCAGCAGCCCCCAGGGTACAAGTGGGGCCAACGTCCTGACTTTC
CDR3 protein: CASSPQGTSGANVLTF

V gene: TRBV20-1
J gene: TRBJ1-5
clone size: few
D gene: TRBD1
CDR3 DNA: TGCAGTGCTAGAGATCCGGGGACAGGGAGGGATCAGCCCCAGCATTTT
CDR3 protein: CSARDPGTGRDQPQHF

V gene: TRBV25-1
J gene: TRBJ2-5
clone size: many
D gene: TRBD1
CDR3 DNA: TGTGCCAGCACCACAGGGGAGATAGAGACCCAGTACTTC
CDR3 protein: CASTTGEIETQYF

V gene: TRBV6-1
J gene: TRBJ1-1
clone size: .
D gene: .
CDR3 DNA: TGTGCCAGCAGTGCCCCGGACAGGAACACTGAAGCTTTCTTT
CDR3 protein: CASSAPDRNTEAFF

V gene: TRBV5-1
J gene: TRBJ2-7
clone size: many
D gene: .
CDR3 DNA: TGCGCCAGCAGCTTGGAAGGTTACGAGCAGTACTTC
CDR3 protein: CASSLEGYEQYF

V gene: TRBV25-1
J gene: TRBJ2-3
clone size: few
D gene: .
CDR3 DNA: TGTGCCAGCAGTTATGAGGGAAGCACAGATACGCAGTATTTT
CDR3 protein: CASSYEGSTDTQYF

V gene: TRBV10-3
J gene: TRBJ1-6
clone size: few
D gene: TRBD1
CDR3 DNA: TGTGCCATCAGGCCGGGACAGGGGCTTACACCCCTCCACTTT
CDR3 protein: CAIRPGQGLTPLHF

V gene: TRBV7-2
J gene: TRBJ2-7
clone size: .
D gene: .
CDR3 DNA: TGTGCCAGCAGCTCAGGGACGAATTCCTACGAGCAGTACTTC
CDR3 protein: CASSSGTNSYEQYF

V gene: TRBV7-2
J gene: TRBJ2-7
clone size: many
D gene: TRBD2
CDR3 DNA: TGTGCCAGCAGCCTAGCGGGGGGGCCTAGGGCCTACGAGCAGTACTTC
CDR3 protein: CASSLAGGPRAYEQYF

V gene: TRBV7-9
J gene: TRBJ2-7
clone size: .
D gene: TRBD1
CDR3 DNA: TGTGCCAGCAGTCGGACCGGGACAGGTTCCTACGAGCAGTACTTC
CDR3 protein: CASSRTGTGSYEQYF

V gene: TRBV6-2/TRBV6-3
J gene: TRBJ1-2
clone size: many
D gene: .
CDR3 DNA: TGTGCCAGCAGTTACGGGCCCAATCCGCGGGGCTACACCTTC
CDR3 protein: CASSYGPNPRGYTF

V gene: TRBV5-1
J gene: TRBJ2-2
clone size: .
D gene: .
CDR3 DNA: TGCGCCAGCAGCTTGGCGGGGGCGAACACCGGGGAGCTGTTTTTT
CDR3 protein: CASSLAGANTGELFF

V gene: TRBV29-1
J gene: TRBJ1-2
clone size: .
D gene: TRBD1
CDR3 DNA: TGCTGCGTTCAAGCAGGGGGCAAAGGCTACACCTTC
CDR3 protein: CCVQAGGKGYTF

V gene: TRBV28
J gene: TRBJ2-3
clone size: .
D gene: TRBD2
CDR3 DNA: TGTGCCAGCAGTTTCCCCCCCCCGGGACTAGCTTCAGATACGCAGTATTTT
CDR3 protein: CASSFPPPGLASDTQYF

V gene: TRBV20-1
J gene: TRBJ2-1
clone size: many
D gene: TRBD2
CDR3 DNA: TGCAGTGCTAGTCGGGGGGCCTACAATGAGCAGTTCTTC
CDR3 protein: CSASRGAYNEQFF

V gene: TRBV7-2
J gene: TRBJ2-7
clone size: once
D gene: TRBD2
CDR3 DNA: TGTGCCAGCAGCTTAGCGGGAGCGGGAGGGAGCGAGCAGTACTTC
CDR3 protein: CASSLAGAGGSEQYF

V gene: TRBV28
J gene: TRBJ2-7
clone size: once
D gene: TRBD1
CDR3 DNA: TGTGCCAGCAGTTTATGGTCAGGGGGCTTATACGAGCAGTACTTC
CDR3 protein: CASSLWSGGLYEQYF

V gene: TRBV28
J gene: TRBJ2-2
clone size: .
D gene: TRBD2
CDR3 DNA: TGTGCCAGCAGTGCAAATGGACTAGGAGTAGGTACCGGGGAGCTGTTTTTT
CDR3 protein: CASSANGLGVGTGELFF

V gene: TRBV14
J gene: TRBJ2-1
clone size: few
D gene: TRBD2
CDR3 DNA: TGTGCCAGCAGCCAAGCTAGCGGGAGGGCTTTTGAGCAGTTCTTC
CDR3 protein: CASSQASGRAFEQFF

V gene: TRBV29-1
J gene: TRBJ2-5
clone size: few
D gene: .
CDR3 DNA: TGCAGCCCGATCTTTGGAGAGACCCAGTACTTC
CDR3 protein: CSPIFGETQYF

V gene: TRBV20-1
J gene: TRBJ1-1
clone size: .
D gene: .
CDR3 DNA: TGCAGTGCTAGGGTTCACACCCAATTATACGCTGAAGCTTTCTTT
CDR3 protein: CSARVHTQLYAEAFF

V gene: TRBV7-2
J gene: TRBJ1-2
clone size: .
D gene: .
CDR3 DNA: TGTGCCAGCAGCTCCTCCGGGACGGCAAACTATGGCTACACCTTC
CDR3 protein: CASSSSGTANYGYTF

V gene: TRBV6-4
J gene: TRBJ1-1
clone size: few
D gene: .
CDR3 DNA: TGTGCCAGCAGCCTAGCTATGAACACTGAAGCTTTCTTT
CDR3 protein: CASSLAMNTEAFF

V gene: TRBV6-1
J gene: TRBJ1-1
clone size: few
D gene: .
CDR3 DNA: TGTGCCAGCAATCTGGGAAGGGGTACTGAAGCTTTCTTT
CDR3 protein: CASNLGRGTEAFF